These 17 T cell receptor beta chains came from one sample sequenced in a study of cytomegalovirus exposure and HLA in healthy donors. The PCR employed 60 Vbeta primers together with 13 Jbeta primers. The table came from immunoSEQ multiplex PCR; TCRdb's copy has only in-frame clones and leaves some out. The sample carries about 92,000 clones, around 70% recorded once. Sequencing was done on a sample of PBMCs. These receptors originate from a man aged 50-60 years in good health and CMV-seronegative.

The rearrangement links TRBV4-1 to TRBJ1-2, with 10 bases that match TRBD1. The V gene's germline CDR1 is MGHRA and CDR2 YSYEKL. V lost 5 bases and J lost 4; bases outside the gene matches: 4. The CDR3 has 14 residues. CDR3 bases: TGCGCCAGCAGCAAGGGGACAGGGGCCTATGGCTACACCTTC. Protein product: CASSKGTGAYGYTF.

The chain has TRBV7-9 and TRBJ1-1, with 10 bases aligning to TRBD1. This CDR3 comprises 14 residues. The V gene end was trimmed by 5 bases and the J gene end by 6 bases; junction bases not matched to a gene: 6. Germline-derived CDR1 and CDR2 are SEHNR and FQNEAQ (reference sequence). CDR3 sequence (DNA): TGTGCCAGCAGCCGCGACAGGGGGCAGTCTGAAGCTTTCTTT. Translation: CASSRDRGQSEAFF.

The CDR3 DNA is TGTGCCAGCAGTGACGCTAGCGGGGGGGCAGATACGCAGTATTTT. Translation gives CASSDASGGADTQYF. The V and J genes are TRBV6-1 and TRBJ2-3; 12 nucleotides align to TRBD2. In germline, CDR1 is MNHNS, CDR2 SASEGT. The CDR3 loop spans 15 amino acids. V shed 3 bases, J shed 4 bases, and the junction held 2 bases outside the gene matches.

This clone has a handful of counts. The J gene is TRBJ2-5, the V gene TRBV15, with TRBD2 matching over 10 bases. Germline V gene data show CDR1 as LNHNV and CDR2 as YYDKDF (reference sequence). The length of the CDR3 is 16 residues. Trimming took 8 bases from V and 5 from J; bases not matched to a gene: 14. CDR3 sequence reads: CATSLAGGHMYETQYF. The CDR3 DNA reads as TGTGCCACCTCATTAGCGGGGGGCCATATGTACGAGACCCAGTACTTC. Full variable domain (rest looked up from reference TRBV15 and TRBJ2-5): DAMVIQNPRYQVTQFGKPVTLSCSQTLNHNVMYWYQQKSSQAPKLLFHYYDKDFNNEADTPDNFQSRRPNTSFCFLDIRSPGLGDTAMYLCATSLAGGHMYETQYFGPGTRLLVL.

This clone was observed a few times. The rearrangement links TRBV6-5 to TRBJ2-5, with D maybe TRBD1 (5 bases). The CDR3 spans 13 residues. Per the germline V gene, CDR1 is MNHEY and CDR2 is SVGAGI. Trimming pared 10 bases from V and 5 bases from J, leaving 17 bases between. The CDR3, as DNA: TGTGCCATCCGACAGCTTGCCGGGGAGACCCAGTACTTC. Its protein product is CAIRQLAGETQYF.

This clone showed up just once. The chain joins TRBV5-1 to TRBJ1-4; a weak D match, TRBD1 (5 bases). Germline V gene data show CDR1 as SGHRS and CDR2 as YFSETQ. This CDR3 spans 15 amino acids. V shed 0 bases and J shed 7 bases, with 13 bases lying between them. This CDR3 reads CASSLDVAGREKLFF. The CDR3 DNA reads TGCGCCAGCAGCTTGGATGTGGCAGGGCGTGAAAAACTGTTTTTT.

The gene calls are TRBV18 and TRBJ1-2; D uncertain. This CDR3 spans 18 amino acids. Trimming removed 3 bases at V and 3 bases at J, with 23 bases between. CDR1 is KGHSH and CDR2 is LQKENI in the germline V gene. CDR3 protein: CASSPTLDAAMGDYGYTF. DNA of the CDR3: TGTGCCAGCTCACCTACCCTAGACGCGGCGATGGGAGACTATGGCTACACCTTC.

In this sample, this clone turned up a few times. An end of the junction does not agree with germline; a read error may underlie this. The chain is built from TRBV20-1 and TRBJ1-1, with 8 nucleotides matching TRBD1. CDR1 is DFQATT and CDR2 is SNEGSKA in the germline V gene (reference sequence). The CDR3 covers 11 residues. The CDR3 loop reads CSALDREDPYF. The CDR3 DNA sequence: TGCAGTGCCTTGGACAGGGAGGACCCCTACTTT.

This chain joins TRBV30 and TRBJ2-1; 12 bases line up with TRBD2. Germline V gives CDR1 GTSNPN, CDR2 SVGIG (reference sequence). Germline trimming cut 3 bases from V and 6 bases from J; bases unmatched to any gene: 3. The CDR3 consists of 14 residues. CDR3 coding DNA: TGTGCCTGGAGCGAACTAGCGGGGGGCAATGAGCAGTTCTTC. Amino acid sequence: CAWSELAGGNEQFF.

The chain employs TRBV7-2 and TRBJ1-1; 8 positions match TRBD1. The CDR3 covers 14 residues. Germline CDR1 and CDR2: SGHTA and FQGNSA. Germline trimming cut 2 bases from V and 7 bases from J; bases unmatched to any gene: 6. The CDR3 loop reads CASSLLQGVGEAFF. Here the CDR3 DNA reads TGTGCCAGCAGCTTATTACAGGGGGTTGGTGAAGCTTTCTTT.

This clone was found a few times. This chain uses TRBV28 with TRBJ1-2; TRBD1 aligns across 10 bases. This CDR3 is 17 amino acids long. V lost 7 bases to trimming and J lost 1 base; unmatched junction nucleotides: 12. Germline values: CDR1 MDHEN, CDR2 SYDVKM. The CDR3 region is CASTDQGQGTVNYGYTF. Here the CDR3 DNA reads TGTGCCAGCACCGACCAGGGACAGGGGACCGTTAACTATGGCTACACCTTC.

Worth noting for this clone: A far larger clone differs by one base, so this is likely a read error. V is TRBV7-9 and J is TRBJ1-1; a weak D match, TRBD1 (5 bases). CDR1 is SEHNR and CDR2 is FQNEAQ in the germline V gene (reference sequence). The CDR3 length is 12 residues. The CDR3 DNA reads TGTGCCAGCTGCTTAGACAGACCTGAAGCTTTCTTT. The encoded protein is CASCLDRPEAFF.

The V call is TRBV15, the J call TRBJ1-1; D ambiguous. Trimming took 0 bases from V and 0 from J, leaving 11 bases between them. The CDR3 loop spans 16 amino acids. Germline V gene sequence: CDR1 LNHNV, CDR2 YYDKDF (reference sequence). Written as DNA, the CDR3 is TGTGCCACCAGCAGAGAGAGGAATTACATGAACACTGAAGCTTTCTTT. Translation: CATSRERNYMNTEAFF.

The chain employs TRBV5-8 and TRBJ1-5; 10 nucleotides line up with TRBD1. J lost 5 bases, V lost 4 bases, and 3 bases had no gene match. This CDR3 has 14 amino acids. Germline V lookup: CDR1 SGHTS, CDR2 YDEGEE. The CDR3 bases are TGTGCCAGCAGCCAAGGGACAGGGGATCAGCCCCAGCATTTT. Translating gives CASSQGTGDQPQHF.

The V call is TRBV28, the J call TRBJ2-7; 13 nucleotides line up with TRBD2. The germline V gene encodes CDR1 MDHEN and CDR2 SYDVKM. The CDR3 sequence is 17 residues long. V lost 8 bases to trimming and J lost 3 bases; unmatched junction nucleotides: 13. CDR3 amino acids: CASGGLAGSGRVYEQYF. CDR3 nucleotides: TGTGCCAGCGGGGGACTAGCGGGGTCGGGTAGGGTCTACGAGCAGTACTTC. The full variable domain, rest sourced from reference TRBV28 and TRBJ2-7, is DVKVTQSSRYLVKRTGEKVFLECVQDMDHENMFWYRQDPGLGLRLIYFSYDVKMKEKGDIPEGYSVSREKKERFSLILESASTNQTSMYLCASGGLAGSGRVYEQYFGPGTRLTVT.

This clone was detected only a few times. The CDR3 protein is CASGPQLRAEYF. In DNA, the CDR3 is TGTGCCAGCGGACCGCAACTCAGGGCTGAGTATTTT. The chain recombines TRBV10-3 with TRBJ2-3, with D possibly TRBD1 on 5 matching bases. CDR3 size: 12 residues. The V gene lost 10 bases and the J gene lost 13 bases, with 21 bases spanning the gap. CDR1 ENHRY and CDR2 SYGVKD come from the germline V gene.

J is TRBJ1-5 and V is TRBV4-2; D not resolved. The CDR3 extends over 17 amino acids. Trimming cost V 1 base and J 0 bases, with 13 bases left between them. Germline V gene data show CDR1 as LGHNA and CDR2 as YNFKEQ. The CDR3 sequence: CASSQGPGRYSNQPQHF. The CDR3 nucleotides are TGTGCCAGCAGCCAAGGTCCTGGCCGATATAGCAATCAGCCCCAGCATTTT.